This T cell receptor (beta chain) was captured in a study of Graves' ophthalmopathy and Graves' hyperthyroidism. RNA served as the template for amplifying TCR beta CDR3 regions. RT-PCR was first run with HTBI primers, then multiplex PCR in a second round. TCRdb reprocessed the multiplex PCR reads with MiXCR, giving one entry per CDR3 protein. The sample holds about 39,000 distinct CDR3 sequences, around half seen once. Uncontrolled infections, other autoimmune diseases, pregnancy or lactation barred patients from enrollment. The V gene's germline CDR1 is GTSNPN and CDR2 SVGIG (reference sequence). Trimming at V came to 3 bases and at J to 6 bases, leaving 8 bases not matched to a gene. The CDR3 sequence is 13 residues long.

Sample: peripheral blood. The gene calls are TRBV30 and TRBJ2-7; the match to TRBD2 covers 7 bases. The TCR was taken from an adult woman with stable Graves' hyperthyroidism. The CDR3 DNA follows: TGTGCCTGGAGGACGGCGGGAGCTGGCGAGCAGTACTTC. Encoded protein: CAWRTAGAGEQYF.